A selection of T cell receptor beta chains follows, all from one sample in a study of CD8 T cells in Susac syndrome. TCRdb reprocessed the immunoSEQ multiplex PCR reads via MiXCR and lists one record per CDR3 protein. The sample shows about 49,000 distinct CDR3 sequences, 93% of them seen only once. Specimen: CD8+ T cells from PBMCs. The receptors come from a human donor in good health. CDR3s include the opening cysteine and the closing phenylalanine or tryptophan. Fields, in order: clone size, D gene, V gene, J gene, CDR3 DNA, CDR3 protein. The D gene is left open where the match is weak. Not every row has a clone size; where given, it reads once, few, many or a size class.

size: NA
D: NA
V: TRBV9
J: TRBJ2-6
DNA: TGTGCCAGCAGCGGAGAGGGCTCTGGGGCCAACGTCCTGACTTTC
CDR3: CASSGEGSGANVLTF

size: NA
D: NA
V: TRBV7-9
J: TRBJ2-5
DNA: TGTGCCAGCAGCTTCGCGGACGGCGAGACCCAGTACTTC
CDR3: CASSFADGETQYF

size: once
D: TRBD2
V: TRBV5-6
J: TRBJ2-7
DNA: TGTGCCAGCAGCTCGGGACTAGCGGGCTCCTACGAGCAGTACTTC
CDR3: CASSSGLAGSYEQYF

size: NA
D: NA
V: TRBV6-5
J: TRBJ2-2
DNA: TGTGCCAGCAGTTACTCGGGAGGGGGCGGGGAGCTGTTTTTT
CDR3: CASSYSGGGGELFF

size: NA
D: NA
V: TRBV7-9
J: TRBJ2-2
DNA: TGTGCCAGCAGCTTAGTCACCTCCACCGGGGAGCTGTTTTTT
CDR3: CASSLVTSTGELFF

size: NA
D: NA
V: TRBV12-3/TRBV12-4
J: TRBJ2-7
DNA: TGTGCCAGCGCAGCGGACTCAACCTACGAGCAGTACTTC
CDR3: CASAADSTYEQYF

size: NA
D: NA
V: TRBV6-1
J: TRBJ2-5
DNA: TGTGCCAACTGCGTTCCTCAGGTGTTCGATCAAGAGACCCAGTACTTC
CDR3: CANCVPQVFDQETQYF

size: NA
D: TRBD2
V: TRBV29-1
J: TRBJ2-1
DNA: TGCAGCGTGATCCCTCGGGGGGGTTATGACAATGAGCAGTTCTTC
CDR3: CSVIPRGGYDNEQFF

size: NA
D: NA
V: TRBV23-1
J: TRBJ1-4
DNA: TGCGCCAGCAGTCCTCCTCGGGGGGGTTCAACTAATGAAAAACTGTTTTTT
CDR3: CASSPPRGGSTNEKLFF

size: NA
D: TRBD1
V: TRBV24-1
J: TRBJ2-3
DNA: TGTGCCACCAGTGAAGGACTCAGGACAGGGTGGATTAGCACAGATACGCAGTATTTT
CDR3: CATSEGLRTGWISTDTQYF

size: once
D: TRBD1
V: TRBV4-1
J: TRBJ1-5
DNA: TGCGCCAGCAGCCTTTGGGCAGGGGGAGCTCAGCCCCAGCATTTT
CDR3: CASSLWAGGAQPQHF

size: once
D: TRBD2
V: TRBV28
J: TRBJ2-3
DNA: TGTGCCAGCAGTTTACGGCTAGCGGGAGAGAAAGATACGCAGTATTTT
CDR3: CASSLRLAGEKDTQYF

size: NA
D: TRBD2
V: TRBV4-1
J: TRBJ2-7
DNA: TGCGCCAGCAGCCATTCCGGGACTAGCGGCTCCTACGAGCAGTACTTC
CDR3: CASSHSGTSGSYEQYF

size: NA
D: NA
V: TRBV6-5
J: TRBJ2-2
DNA: TGTGCCAGCAGTTACTCGCGAGGCGGGGAGCTGTTTTTT
CDR3: CASSYSRGGELFF

size: NA
D: NA
V: TRBV19
J: TRBJ2-2
DNA: TGTGCCAGTAGTATAGGAGGGAACACCGGGGAGCTGTTTTTT
CDR3: CASSIGGNTGELFF

size: NA
D: NA
V: TRBV19
J: TRBJ1-2
DNA: TGTGCCAGTATTCACGGCTATGGCTACACCTTC
CDR3: CASIHGYGYTF

size: NA
D: NA
V: TRBV28
J: TRBJ2-3
DNA: TGTGCCAGCAGACCTTTCCGGACGAGTTCTACAACAGATACGCAGTATTTT
CDR3: CASRPFRTSSTTDTQYF

size: NA
D: NA
V: TRBV10-2
J: TRBJ1-2
DNA: TGCGCCAGCATGGGTCTAGAGGGCTACACCTTC
CDR3: CASMGLEGYTF

size: NA
D: TRBD2
V: TRBV4-1
J: TRBJ2-7
DNA: TGCGCCAGCAGCCAAGACAATAGCGGGACCTACGAGCAGTACTTC
CDR3: CASSQDNSGTYEQYF

size: NA
D: NA
V: TRBV29-1
J: TRBJ2-1
DNA: TGCAGTGTCTCGGAGTACAATGAGCAGTTCTTC
CDR3: CSVSEYNEQFF

size: NA
D: TRBD2
V: TRBV14
J: TRBJ2-1
DNA: TGTGCCAGCAGCCCGGGACTAGCGGGAGGGCCGCATAATGAGCAGTTCTTC
CDR3: CASSPGLAGGPHNEQFF

size: NA
D: NA
V: TRBV27
J: TRBJ2-7
DNA: TGTGCCAGCAGTTCGGACGCCTACGAGCAGTACTTC
CDR3: CASSSDAYEQYF

size: once
D: NA
V: TRBV28
J: TRBJ1-1
DNA: TGTGCCAGCCGACCTGGGGACACTGAAGCTTTCTTT
CDR3: CASRPGDTEAFF

size: NA
D: NA
V: TRBV4-1
J: TRBJ1-5
DNA: TGCGCCAGCAGCCAAGCCCGGCAGGCATATCAGCCCCAGCATTTT
CDR3: CASSQARQAYQPQHF

size: NA
D: NA
V: TRBV10-1
J: TRBJ2-7
DNA: TGCGCCAGCAGTGATACCAGTTTCTACGAGCAGTACTTC
CDR3: CASSDTSFYEQYF

size: NA
D: NA
V: TRBV7-8
J: TRBJ1-1
DNA: TGTGCCAGCAGCTTAGTTTTCCCCGGCACTGAAGCTTTCTTT
CDR3: CASSLVFPGTEAFF

size: NA
D: NA
V: TRBV7-8
J: TRBJ2-7
DNA: TGTGCCAGCAGCTTAGACGCTACGGCACCTTCCTACGAGCAGTACTTC
CDR3: CASSLDATAPSYEQYF

size: NA
D: NA
V: TRBV29-1
J: TRBJ1-1
DNA: TGCAGCGCCCAATATGGCACTGAAGCTTTCTTT
CDR3: CSAQYGTEAFF

size: NA
D: NA
V: TRBV14
J: TRBJ1-1
DNA: TGTGCCAGCAGCCAACTACAGGGTCTGAACACTGAAGCTTTCTTT
CDR3: CASSQLQGLNTEAFF

size: NA
D: NA
V: TRBV29-1
J: TRBJ1-1
DNA: TGCAGCGTTCGCCCGGGGAGTACTGAAGCTTTCTTT
CDR3: CSVRPGSTEAFF

size: NA
D: NA
V: TRBV29-1
J: TRBJ2-7
DNA: TGCAGCGTTGAAGTCGGACTCTCCTACGAGCAGTACTTC
CDR3: CSVEVGLSYEQYF

size: NA
D: TRBD2
V: TRBV7-9
J: TRBJ2-5
DNA: TGTGCCAGCAGCTTACGGGGCGGGGGGCCTGAGGGGACCCAGTACTTC
CDR3: CASSLRGGGPEGTQYF

size: NA
D: NA
V: TRBV5-6
J: TRBJ1-2
DNA: TGTGCCAGCAGCCCCATTGACGACACGTTCTATGGCTACACCTTC
CDR3: CASSPIDDTFYGYTF

size: NA
D: NA
V: TRBV15
J: TRBJ1-5
DNA: TGTGCCACCAGCAGAGAGGGGACACCGAATAGCAATCAGCCCCAGCATTTT
CDR3: CATSREGTPNSNQPQHF

size: NA
D: NA
V: TRBV19
J: TRBJ2-7
DNA: TGTGCCACCGAGACAGCCTCCTACGAGCAGTACTTC
CDR3: CATETASYEQYF

size: once
D: TRBD1
V: TRBV6-5
J: TRBJ1-2
DNA: TGTGCCAGCAGACAGGGGGCTATTGATGGCTACACCTTC
CDR3: CASRQGAIDGYTF

size: NA
D: NA
V: TRBV4-2
J: TRBJ2-1
DNA: TGTGCCAGCAGCCAAGAGGGGGCCCCTAGCTCCTACAATGAGCAGTTCTTC
CDR3: CASSQEGAPSSYNEQFF

size: NA
D: NA
V: TRBV20-1
J: TRBJ2-7
DNA: TGCAGTGCTAGAGATGACGGGAGCTCCTACGAGCGGTACTTC
CDR3: CSARDDGSSYERYF

size: NA
D: NA
V: TRBV29-1
J: TRBJ1-1
DNA: TGCAGCGTCGGAGAATTCGAAGCTTTCTTT
CDR3: CSVGEFEAFF

size: NA
D: TRBD2
V: TRBV11-2
J: TRBJ2-7
DNA: TGTGCCAGCAGCTTAGGGACTAGCGGGAGAAAATACTTC
CDR3: CASSLGTSGRKYF

size: NA
D: NA
V: TRBV5-1
J: TRBJ2-7
DNA: TGCGCCAGCAGCTTAGGGGGATTAAACTACGAGCAGTACTTC
CDR3: CASSLGGLNYEQYF

size: NA
D: NA
V: TRBV29-1
J: TRBJ2-1
DNA: TGCAGCGTTTATCGGAGCATCAATGAGCAGTTCTTC
CDR3: CSVYRSINEQFF

size: NA
D: NA
V: TRBV25-1
J: TRBJ2-3
DNA: TGTGCCAGCAGTGAGGGGCTAGGAGGGACGCAGTATTTT
CDR3: CASSEGLGGTQYF

size: NA
D: TRBD1
V: TRBV19
J: TRBJ2-7
DNA: TGTGCCAGTAAGCCCCTACAGGGGGCTCCCTACGAGCAGTACTTC
CDR3: CASKPLQGAPYEQYF

size: NA
D: NA
V: TRBV7-8
J: TRBJ2-1
DNA: TGTGCCACCCAGGGTGATGAGCAGTTCTTC
CDR3: CATQGDEQFF

size: NA
D: NA
V: TRBV5-6
J: TRBJ2-1
DNA: TGTGCCAGCAGCCCCCCGGAGGACAGGGCGGGGGGGTGGTACAATGAGCAGTTCTTC
CDR3: CASSPPEDRAGGWYNEQFF

size: NA
D: NA
V: TRBV5-6
J: TRBJ2-7
DNA: TGTGCCAGCAGCTTGGGCGGGCTGGAGCAGTACTTC
CDR3: CASSLGGLEQYF

size: NA
D: NA
V: TRBV6-2/TRBV6-3
J: TRBJ2-7
DNA: TGTGCCAGCAGTTGGGCAGGGGAGATTCGCGAGCAGTACTTC
CDR3: CASSWAGEIREQYF

size: NA
D: TRBD1
V: TRBV12-3/TRBV12-4
J: TRBJ2-1
DNA: TGTGCCAGCAGTCCCAGACAGGGCTACAATGAGCAGTTCTTC
CDR3: CASSPRQGYNEQFF